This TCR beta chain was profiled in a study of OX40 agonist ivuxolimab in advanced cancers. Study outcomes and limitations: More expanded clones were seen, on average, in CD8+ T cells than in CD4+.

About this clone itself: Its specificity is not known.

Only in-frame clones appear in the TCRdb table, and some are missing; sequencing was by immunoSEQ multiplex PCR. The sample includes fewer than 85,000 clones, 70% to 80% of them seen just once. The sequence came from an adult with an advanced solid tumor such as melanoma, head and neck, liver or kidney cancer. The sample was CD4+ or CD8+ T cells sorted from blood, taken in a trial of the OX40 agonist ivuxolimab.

The CDR3 sequence: CASRANYEQYF. The CDR3 DNA is TGTGCCAGCAGAGCCAACTACGAGCAGTACTTC. V gene TRBV5-8 combines with J gene TRBJ2-7, with D hard to call. Germline V gives CDR1 SGHTS, CDR2 YDEGEE. The V gene lost 5 bases and the J gene lost 3 bases, with 6 bases spanning the gap. CDR3 length equals 11 residues.